This T cell receptor beta chain stems from a study of blood T cell repertoires in COVID-19. Study-level background: Samples came from the United States, Italy and Spain, spanning acute and convalescent COVID-19.

The data were produced by immunoSEQ multiplex PCR, yet TCRdb's version contains in-frame clones alone and is incomplete. The sample carries over 250,000 clones, 85% recorded once. V was clipped by 3 bases and J by 1 base, with 13 bases between them. The germline V gene has CDR1 MDHEN and CDR2 SYDVKM. The CDR3 contains 16 residues. The sequence came from a man aged 50 to 60 with active or convalescent COVID-19. The chain links TRBV28 to TRBJ1-5; D perhaps matches TRBD1 (5 bases). The sequencing sample was made of peripheral blood. DNA for the CDR3: TGTGCCAGCAGTTTTTGGTTCAGGGTGAGCAATCAGCCCCAGCATTTT. It specifies CASSFWFRVSNQPQHF.